The TCR beta chain described here comes from a study of blood T cell repertoires in COVID-19 (dated by TCRdb to 2019 to 2021). About the investigation overall: Samples covering the acute and convalescent phases of COVID-19 were provided by collaborators in the United States, Italy and Spain. The material from the prospective study consisted of cDNA or gDNA derived from T cells, B-cell-depleted T cells, or PBMCs. The dataset comprised deeply sampled blood TCRbeta repertoires from subjects exposed to, actively infected with, or recovered from COVID-19. The repertoires were made available in a free public database intended to serve as a resource for research on the immune response to SARS-CoV-2. Samples came from the ongoing ImmuneRACE study (first 160 participants) plus 1,254 subjects from 6 global collaborators. The sample metadata nearly always contained a de-identified subject ID, COVID-19 status, age in years and sex. Where available, HLA class I and class II types were obtained from metadata supplied by the sample provider rather than from assay-based typing.

Participants in the prospective study were aged about 18 to 90 years, lived in about two dozen United States geographic areas, and enrolled through a virtual design. In the prospective study, cohorts were assigned on the basis of participant-reported clinical history obtained from a screening survey and a study questionnaire. For ImmuneRACE Cohort 3, a participant was defined as recovered based on two consecutive negative NP/OP PCR tests, clearance by a healthcare professional, or resolution of symptoms. In the prospective study, whole blood, serum and a nasopharyngeal or oropharyngeal swab were collected from each participant by mobile phlebotomists. Prospective study participants could optionally give additional blood draws and questionnaires over a roughly two-month period. Before DNA extraction, blood samples from the prospective study were shipped at room temperature or frozen. Concerning this clone itself: The target of this receptor is not known. No much larger clone is present one base from it, and per-base qualities are unavailable.

On the study overall, not on this receptor specifically: The amount of clinical and demographic metadata varied by source and participant and was provided uncurated.

The germline V gene specifies MRHNA as CDR1 and SNTAGT as CDR2. The junction carries 14 bases between V and J, which are trimmed by 6 bases and 3 bases respectively. The CDR3, cysteine through phenylalanine, is 14 amino acids long. The only DNA kept is the CDR3, 42 bases in frame from the first base. The immunoSEQ Assay, a bias-controlled multiplex PCR, was used to amplify TCRbeta CDR3 regions from genomic DNA. The paper's data handling went like this. The number of nucleated cells in each sample was estimated by amplification of reference gene primers within the assay. To quantify the absolute abundance of each unique TCRbeta CDR3 rearrangement, sequence reads were collapsed and filtered. For each sample, productive Simpson clonality was calculated as the square root of Simpson's diversity index over productive rearrangements. In TCRdb, the immuneACCESS table is reduced to in-frame sequences with V and J assigned. These tables do not hold every clone; where another copy was compared, an unresolved V gene accounts for under half, and the others remain unexplained. D and trimming come from the DNA, and the V and J calls and clone size come from that table. The sample table shows approximately 170,000 clones, and around four fifths are seen once. Together, the top ten hold 4.4% of the sample.

This clonotype originated in a woman in her forties or fifties who had recovered from COVID-19. Recombination joined TRBV6-4 with TRBJ1-1; tentative D gene TRBD1, with 6 bases matching. The specimen was PBMCs or T cells enriched from blood (not recorded which). The nucleotide sequence reads TGTGCCAGCAGGGCAACAGGGTGGGACACTGAAGCTTTCTTT. Its protein product is CASRATGWDTEAFF.